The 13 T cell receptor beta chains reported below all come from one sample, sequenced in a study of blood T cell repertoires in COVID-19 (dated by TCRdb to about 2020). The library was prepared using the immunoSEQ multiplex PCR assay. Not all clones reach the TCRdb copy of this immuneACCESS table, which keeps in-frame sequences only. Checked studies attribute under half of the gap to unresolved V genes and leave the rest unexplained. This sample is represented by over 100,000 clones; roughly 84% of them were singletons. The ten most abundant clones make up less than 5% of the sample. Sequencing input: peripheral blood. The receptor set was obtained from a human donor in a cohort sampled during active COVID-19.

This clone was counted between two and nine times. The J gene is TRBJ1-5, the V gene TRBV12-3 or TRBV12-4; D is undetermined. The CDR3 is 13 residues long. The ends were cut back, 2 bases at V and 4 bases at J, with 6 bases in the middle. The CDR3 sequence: CASSLTRNQPQHF. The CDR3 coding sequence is TGTGCCAGCAGTTTAACACGTAATCAGCCCCAGCATTTT.

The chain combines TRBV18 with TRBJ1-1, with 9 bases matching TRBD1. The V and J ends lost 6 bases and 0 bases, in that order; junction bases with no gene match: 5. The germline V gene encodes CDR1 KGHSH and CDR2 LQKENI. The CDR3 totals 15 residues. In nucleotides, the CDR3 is TGTGCCAGCTCCCAAGGACAGGGGATGAACACTGAAGCTTTCTTT. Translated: CASSQGQGMNTEAFF. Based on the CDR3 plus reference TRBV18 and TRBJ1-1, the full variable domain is NAGVMQNPRHLVRRRGQEARLRCSPMKGHSHVYWYRQLPEEGLKFMVYLQKENIIDESGMPKERFSAEFPKEGPSILRIQQVVRGDSAAYFCASSQGQGMNTEAFFGQGTRLTVV.

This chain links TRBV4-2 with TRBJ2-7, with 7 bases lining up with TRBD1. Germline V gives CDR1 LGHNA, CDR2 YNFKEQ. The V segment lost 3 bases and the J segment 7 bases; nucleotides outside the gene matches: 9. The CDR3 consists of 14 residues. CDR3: CASSQPGTVVEQYF. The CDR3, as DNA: TGTGCCAGCAGCCAGCCCGGGACAGTAGTTGAGCAGTACTTC.

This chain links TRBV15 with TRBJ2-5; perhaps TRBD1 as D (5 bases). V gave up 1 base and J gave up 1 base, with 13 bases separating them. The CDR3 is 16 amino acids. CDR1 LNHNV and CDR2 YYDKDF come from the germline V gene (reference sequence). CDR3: CATSRVQAGGQETQYF. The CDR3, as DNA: TGTGCCACCAGCAGAGTACAGGCAGGCGGCCAAGAGACCCAGTACTTC.

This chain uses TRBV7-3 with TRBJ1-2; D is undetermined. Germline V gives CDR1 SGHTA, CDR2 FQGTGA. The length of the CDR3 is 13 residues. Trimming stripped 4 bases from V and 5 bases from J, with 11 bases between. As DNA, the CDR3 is TGTGCCAGCAGCTCAGTTGGCGGGTATGGCTACACCTTC. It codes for CASSSVGGYGYTF.

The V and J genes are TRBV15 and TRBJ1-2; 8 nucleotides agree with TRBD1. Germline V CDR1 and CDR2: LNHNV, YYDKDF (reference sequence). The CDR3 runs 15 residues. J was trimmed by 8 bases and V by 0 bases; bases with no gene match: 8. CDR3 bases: TGTGCCACCAGCAGAGATTGGCAGGGGGCGAACGGCTACACCTTC. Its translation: CATSRDWQGANGYTF.

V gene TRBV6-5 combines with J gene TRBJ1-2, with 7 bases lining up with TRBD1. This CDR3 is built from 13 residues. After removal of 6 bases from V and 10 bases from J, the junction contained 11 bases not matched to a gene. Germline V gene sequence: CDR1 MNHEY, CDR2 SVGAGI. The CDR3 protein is CASRETGSHTYTF. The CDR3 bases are TGTGCCAGCAGGGAGACAGGGTCCCACACCTACACCTTC.

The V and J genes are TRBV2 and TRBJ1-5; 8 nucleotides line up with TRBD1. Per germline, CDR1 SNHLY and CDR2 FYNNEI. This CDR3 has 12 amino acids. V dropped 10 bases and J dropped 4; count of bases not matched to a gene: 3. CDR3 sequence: CATRTGNQPQHF. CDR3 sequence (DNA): TGTGCCACTAGGACAGGGAATCAGCCCCAGCATTTT.

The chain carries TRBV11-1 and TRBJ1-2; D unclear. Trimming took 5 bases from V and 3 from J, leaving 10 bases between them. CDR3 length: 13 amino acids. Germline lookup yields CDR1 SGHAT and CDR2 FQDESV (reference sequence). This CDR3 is CASSHGIDYGYTF. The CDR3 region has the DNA TGTGCCAGCAGCCACGGGATCGACTATGGCTACACCTTC.

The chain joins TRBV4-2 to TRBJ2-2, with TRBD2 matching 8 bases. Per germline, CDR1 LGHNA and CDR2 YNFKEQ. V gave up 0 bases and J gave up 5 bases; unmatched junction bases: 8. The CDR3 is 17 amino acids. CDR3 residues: CASSQDHQRGFTGELFF. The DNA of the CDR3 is TGTGCCAGCAGCCAAGATCACCAGCGGGGGTTTACCGGGGAGCTGTTTTTT.

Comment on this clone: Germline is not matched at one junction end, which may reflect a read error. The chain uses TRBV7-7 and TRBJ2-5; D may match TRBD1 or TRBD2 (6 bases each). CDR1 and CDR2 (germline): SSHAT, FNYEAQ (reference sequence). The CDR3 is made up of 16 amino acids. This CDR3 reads CASSLGGGTHQETQYF. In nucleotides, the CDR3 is TGTGCTAGCAGCCTAGGGGGTGGGACTCACCAAGAGACCCAGTACTTC.

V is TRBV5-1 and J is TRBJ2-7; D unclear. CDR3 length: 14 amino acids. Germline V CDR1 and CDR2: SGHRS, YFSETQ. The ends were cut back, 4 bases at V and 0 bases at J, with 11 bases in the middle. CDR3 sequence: CASSLPSSSYEQYF. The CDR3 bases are TGCGCCAGCAGCCTACCCTCGAGCTCCTACGAGCAGTACTTC.

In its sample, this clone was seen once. As DNA, the CDR3 is TGTGCCAGCAGTATTCCCAGGCAGGGGGTAAAACTGTTTTTT. Translating it yields CASSIPRQGVKLFF. The genes are TRBV28 and TRBJ1-4; 7 bases align to TRBD1. Per germline, CDR1 MDHEN and CDR2 SYDVKM. V lost 5 bases and J lost 10; bases outside the gene matches: 10. There are 14 residues in the CDR3. The variable domain in full, completed from reference TRBV28 and TRBJ1-4, reads DVKVTQSSRYLVKRTGEKVFLECVQDMDHENMFWYRQDPGLGLRLIYFSYDVKMKEKGDIPEGYSVSREKKERFSLILESASTNQTSMYLCASSIPRQGVKLFFGSGTQLSVL.